This T cell receptor (beta chain) originates from a study of lymphopenia after photon versus proton radiotherapy. The table came from immunoSEQ multiplex PCR; TCRdb's copy has only in-frame clones and leaves some out. The sample yields roughly 25,000 clones, 65% to 85% seen once. The V end was cut by 4 bases, the J end by 1 base, with 16 bases between. CDR1 is SGHRS, CDR2 YFSETQ, per germline. The CDR3 loop spans 16 amino acids. The sequenced sample was peripheral blood, obtained from a patient treated with proton-based radiotherapy. The sequence was collected from a woman in her seventies with pancreatic cancer. The gene calls are TRBV5-1 and TRBJ2-3; D may correspond to TRBD1 or TRBD2 (5 bases each). The DNA for the CDR3 is TGCGCCAGCAGCAGAGACGGGACGTCCCGCACAGATACGCAGTATTTT. It is translated as CASSRDGTSRTDTQYF. Looking up the rest from reference TRBV5-1 and TRBJ2-3 gives the full variable domain: KAGVTQTPRYLIKTRGQQVTLSCSPISGHRSVSWYQQTPGQGLQFLFEYFSETQRNKGNFPGRFSGRQFSNSRSEMNVSTLELGDSALYLCASSRDGTSRTDTQYFGPGTRLTVL.